This TCR beta chain was identified during a study of T-cell memory formation after mild COVID-19. Across the study: TCR clusters were mostly donor specific. Broader study findings: Clones from the second wave (peaking day 37) had unconfirmed SARS-CoV-2 specificity. Certain responding clones were present in pre-infection memory, suggesting participation of cross-reactive memory.

Trimming cost V 1 base and J 5 bases; bases outside gene matches: 11. The CDR3 sequence is 17 residues long. Germline V gene lookup returns CDR1 MGHRA and CDR2 YSYEKL. Notes on this clonotype: Its matching antigen is unknown.

Using constant-segment primers, 5'RACE produced TCR alpha and TCR beta cDNA libraries carrying sample barcodes and UMIs. TCRdb re-called the 5' RACE reads through MiXCR, storing one row per CDR3 protein. The data contain about 350,000 distinct CDR3 sequences, roughly 13% of them singletons. The genes are TRBV4-1 and TRBJ2-1, with TRBD2 identical over 7 bases. The receptor's source is a man aged 18 to 29 who had mild COVID-19 (a few samples of this study predate the infection). Cell type and time point are not known. Specimen: PBMCs or a T cell subset sorted from them (not recorded which). CDR3: CASSQGLRAGENNEQFF. The CDR3, as DNA: TGCGCCAGCAGCCAAGGTCTCCGGGCGGGGGAAAACAATGAGCAGTTCTTC.